This T cell receptor beta chain was captured by sequencing in a study of shared clonotypes between healthy human individuals. Study-level points and caveats: Generation probabilities of non-shared clonotypes were lower (relative to those shared by all four donors). Some naive CD4 clonotypes, 5% to 5.5%, turned up in common across a few donors.

In germline, CDR1 is MGHRA, CDR2 YSYEKL. The ends were cut back, 1 base at V and 7 bases at J, with 11 bases in the middle. The CDR3 runs to 13 residues. Genomic DNA of each subset was evenly split across several immunoSEQ plates. Some clones are missing from TCRdb's copy, which holds only in-frame ones; the method was immunoSEQ multiplex PCR. The sample lists millions of clones, about 93% occurring once. The naive CD8 population came from CD45RO-negative cells selected for CCR7, without terminally differentiated effector memory CD45RA+ cells. Worth noting for this clone: The antigen remains unidentified.

Sequencing input: naive CD8+ T cells from PBMCs. The chain uses TRBV4-1 and TRBJ2-7, with D perhaps matching TRBD1 (6 bases). The TCR was taken from a man between 18 and 29 years old in good health. Some clones in this sample may be carry-over from other donors' samples. The CDR3 loop is CASSQAFTGEQYF. The CDR3 nucleotides are TGCGCCAGCAGCCAAGCGTTTACAGGGGAGCAGTACTTC.